Presented here are 32 T cell receptor delta chains from one specimen sequenced in a study of γδ T cells in repeated Plasmodium falciparum infection listed by TCRdb under 2021. Vgamma9/Vdelta2+ and Vdelta2-negative gammadelta T cell populations were flow-sorted from peripheral blood mononuclear cells for bulk TCR repertoire analysis. The library was produced with multiplex PCR. Sequenced on an Illumina MiSeq. TCRdb reanalyzed the public reads with the CATT caller, and identical DNA sequences were merged afterwards. The sample profile shows around 49,000 delta-chain clones; approximately 1.8% of them were found once. Clones ranked in the top ten supply approximately 25% of the sample. Sequenced material: gamma-delta T cells from blood. These receptors all come from a pool of human donors (malaria-infected and uninfected, not separated).

There are a few counts of this clone. This DNA translates differently at residue 4 from the TCRdb protein, which is that of a much larger clone; a read error is likely, and the protein shown is the DNA's own translation. The rearrangement links TRDV2 to TRDJ1; 8 positions match TRDD3. The J gene, missing from TCRdb, was assigned here through DNA to germline matching. The CDR3 has 15 residues. V shed 6 bases and J 3 bases; nucleotides not matched to a gene: 11. The germline V gene encodes CDR1 GEAIGNYY and CDR2 EKD. The CDR3 is CACNRLGASADKLIF. For the CDR3, the DNA is TGTGCCTGTAACAGACTGGGGGCCTCCGCCGATAAACTCATCTTT.

On this clone itself: For this DNA, TCRdb reports the protein of a much larger clone, which diverges at residue 13, most likely from a read error; the protein presented here is translated directly from the DNA. The rearrangement joins TRDV3 to TRDJ1; TRDD3 matches 8 bases. TCRdb offers no J gene call, so here the DNA was matched to germline to obtain one. Germline CDR1 reads TVYSNPD; CDR2 reads GDNSRS (reference sequence). CDR3 size: 17 residues. The CDR3 is CAFNGNPGGLYTEKLIF. The CDR3, as DNA: TGTGCCTTTAATGGTAATCCTGGGGGACTGTACACCGAGAAACTCATCTTT.

This clone was observed a handful of times. TCRdb attributes to this sequence the protein of a much larger clone, which differs from the DNA translation at residue 5; a read error is likely, and the protein displayed is translated from the DNA. This chain connects TRDV1 to TRDJ2; TRDD2 aligns across 9 bases. Matching the DNA to germline supplied the J gene, which TCRdb does not give. Germline loops: CDR1 TSWWSYY, CDR2 QGS. Trimming took 5 bases from V and 6 from J; bases not matched to a gene: 31. The CDR3 is 23 amino acids. The CDR3 coding sequence is TGTGCTCTTGGGTCACCCTCCCTTACCTTCCTACTGGAAAATACCATATGGTCAGCACAACTCTTCTTT. Residues: CALGSPSLTFLLENTIWSAQLFF.

This clone was seen ten or more times. With a far larger clone one base away, a read error is the likely cause. The sample contains more than one DNA sequence encoding this CDR3. The chain is built from TRDV1 and TRDJ1; possible D gene TRDD3, 6 bases. The J gene was missing in TCRdb and was found by matching the end of the DNA to germline. Per germline, CDR1 TSWWSYY and CDR2 QGS. V was trimmed by 5 bases and J by 10 bases, leaving 41 bases between them. The CDR3 runs 21 residues. The DNA for the CDR3 is TGTGCTCTTGGGAGGTTTCTCTTGGGGCTGGGGATGCCCCATCAGCATATCGGACTCATCTTT. Translation gives CALGRFLLGLGMPHQHIGLIF.

This clone was counted only a few times. TCRdb attributes to this sequence the protein of a much larger clone, which differs from the DNA translation at residue 13; a read error is likely, and the protein displayed is translated from the DNA. The chain employs TRDV3 and TRDJ1; D is tentatively TRDD2 or TRDD3 (5 bases each). TCRdb gives no J gene; it was assigned here by matching the DNA to germline. V dropped 1 base and J dropped 0 bases, with 39 bases sitting between them. CDR3 length equals 23 residues. The germline V gene encodes CDR1 TVYSNPD and CDR2 GDNSRS (reference sequence). The CDR3 DNA sequence: TGTGCCTTTATCTCTCGCGCCTACATCAATTCTTACCGGGGGTCCCGGTACACCGATAAACTCATCTTT. Its protein product is CAFISRAYINSYRGSRYTDKLIF.

This clone was seen a handful of times. This likely came from a read error, as a far larger clone is one base away. The same CDR3 also results from other DNA sequences found in this sample. The chain couples TRDV1 to TRDJ1, with 9 bases lining up with TRDD3. Since TCRdb gives no J gene, matching the DNA to germline was used here to assign it. The CDR3 sequence is 23 residues long. The trim removed 1 base at V and 0 bases at J, leaving 24 bases unmatched. CDR1 and CDR2 from the germline V gene are TSWWSYY and QGS. CDR3 nucleotide sequence: TGTGCTCTTGGGGAACGAGCCCTTTTCCAAGGACTGGGGGACACGAAGTACACCGATAAACTCATCTTT. Translated: CALGERALFQGLGDTKYTDKLIF.

With respect to this clone: A read error likely explains why the TCRdb protein, taken from a much larger clone, differs from this DNA's translation at residue 10; the protein shown is translated from the DNA. The chain carries TRDV3 and TRDJ1; 7 bases match TRDD2. No J segment appears in TCRdb, so it was assigned here by matching the sequence to germline. There are 18 residues in the CDR3. With 5 bases clipped from V and 1 base from J, the junction kept 22 bases outside the gene matches. CDR1 and CDR2 (germline): TVYSNPD, GDNSRS (reference sequence). CDR3: CAAGPSHGSSFLTDKLIF. The DNA of the CDR3 is TGTGCCGCTGGGCCTTCCCACGGGTCCTCCTTCCTCACCGATAAACTCATCTTT.

This clone was detected a few times. Translating this DNA gives a protein that differs at residue 14 from the TCRdb one, which belongs to a much larger clone; a read error is likely, and the protein shown is this translation. The rearrangement links TRDV1 to TRDJ1; 7 bases are shared with TRDD3. TCRdb offers no J gene call, so here the DNA was matched to germline to obtain one. After removal of 0 bases from V and 0 bases from J, the junction contained 19 bases not matched to a gene. Germline V gives CDR1 TSWWSYY, CDR2 QGS. The CDR3 has 21 amino acids. DNA for the CDR3: TGTGCTCTTGGGGAACTGGCCTACGAGGATACGCCTTGGGGTTACACCGATAAACTCATCTTT. As protein: CALGELAYEDTPWGYTDKLIF.

Only a few counts were recorded for this clone. A read error likely explains why the TCRdb protein, taken from a much larger clone, differs from this DNA's translation at residue 7; the protein shown is translated from the DNA. The chain carries TRDV2 and TRDJ3; TRDD3 agrees at 9 bases. Because TCRdb records no J gene, it was assigned here through a match of the DNA to germline. Germline values: CDR1 GEAIGNYY, CDR2 EKD. V shed 1 base, J shed 0 bases, and the junction held 12 bases outside the gene matches. The CDR3 covers 21 residues. The CDR3 region has the DNA TGTGCCTGTGACACTTTACGGGGGGATACACGATCCTCCTGGGACACCCGACAGATGTTTTTC. It yields the protein CACDTLRGDTRSSWDTRQMFF.

This clone was observed a few times. The protein given by TCRdb reflects a much larger clone and differs at residue 14 from this DNA's translation, likely from a read error; the protein shown is the DNA's translation. The chain links TRDV1 to TRDJ1, with 7 bases fitting TRDD2. In germline, CDR1 is TSWWSYY, CDR2 QGS. The CDR3 loop spans 23 amino acids. Germline trimming cut 4 bases from V and 0 bases from J; bases unmatched to any gene: 29. The CDR3 region is CALGVLSSYPFRRPAFYTDKLIF. CDR3 DNA sequence: TGTGCTCTTGGGGTCCTTAGTTCCTACCCTTTTCGCCGTCCGGCCTTTTACACCGATAAACTCATCTTT.

In this sample, this clone turned up many times. TCRdb lists the protein of a much larger clone for this DNA, which differs at residue 5, so this is likely a read error; the protein given here is translated from the DNA itself. CDR3 bases: TGTGCCTGTGACGCGGTACTGGGGGATACAAGAGAGACCGATAAACTCATCTTT. Protein sequence: CACDAVLGDTRETDKLIF. This sequence joins TRDV2 and TRDJ1, with 12 bases matching TRDD3. TCRdb offers no J gene call, so here the DNA was matched to germline to obtain one. The CDR3 is made up of 18 amino acids. Germline CDR1 and CDR2: GEAIGNYY and EKD. With V trimmed by 3 bases and J by 2 bases, 12 bases remained unmatched.

This clone was detected many times. It differs at one base from a far larger clone, so likely a read error. Other DNA variants within this sample encode the same CDR3. CDR3 loop: CALRGGGYPGILGYTDKLIF. The CDR3 coding sequence is TGTGCTCTTAGAGGAGGGGGATACCCCGGGATACTGGGGTACACCGATAAACTCATCTTT. The chain uses TRDV1 and TRDJ1; 9 nucleotides match TRDD3. V lost 8 bases and J lost 0; bases outside the gene matches: 22. CDR1 and CDR2 from the germline V gene are TSWWSYY and QGS. The CDR3 runs 20 residues.

About this clone itself: TCRdb has a much larger clone's protein, which differs at residue 5 from the translation of this DNA, likely because of a read error; what is shown is the protein translated from the DNA. As DNA, the CDR3 is TGTGCTTATAGGAATTATCCTTCCTACATTTGGTGGGGATTTAGCAGCGATAAACTCATCTTT. Residues: CAYRNYPSYIWWGFSSDKLIF. The chain carries TRAV38-2/DV8 and TRDJ1, with TRDD2 matching over 9 bases. The CDR3 has 21 amino acids. Germline CDR1 TSESDYY, CDR2 QEAYKQQN. The trim removed 3 bases at V and 4 bases at J, leaving 25 bases unmatched.

This clone has a count of ten or more. A far larger clone lies a single base away; this is likely a read error. The sample holds other DNA sequences that translate to the same CDR3. The chain joins TRAV38-2/DV8 to TRDJ1, with TRDD3 matching over 11 bases. J gave up 5 bases and V 0 bases, and 21 bases lay outside the gene matches. The CDR3 has 21 amino acids. CDR1 TSESDYY and CDR2 QEAYKQQN come from the germline V gene. The CDR3 here is CAYRSALLLFALGDTQDKLIF. The CDR3, as DNA: TGTGCTTATAGGAGCGCCCTCTTACTTTTCGCTCTGGGGGATACACAGGATAAACTCATCTTT.

This clone was seen repeatedly, ten times or more. The protein TCRdb gives is from a much larger clone and does not agree with this DNA's translation at residue 13, likely a read error; the protein shown here comes from the DNA. CDR3 protein: CACDTFPALGDPYTDKLIF. CDR3 nucleotide sequence: TGTGCCTGTGACACCTTCCCGGCTCTGGGGGATCCTTACACCGATAAACTCATCTTT. The chain links TRDV2 to TRDJ1; 9 nucleotides match TRDD3. The J gene, absent from TCRdb, was called here by matching the DNA to germline. V shed 0 bases, J shed 0 bases, and the junction held 13 bases outside the gene matches. The CDR3 consists of 19 residues. Germline values: CDR1 GEAIGNYY, CDR2 EKD.

The chain joins TRDV1 to TRDJ1, with TRDD3 matching 8 bases. The J gene was missing in TCRdb and was found by matching the end of the DNA to germline. There are 15 residues in the CDR3. Trimming took 5 bases from V and 4 from J; bases not matched to a gene: 9. The germline CDR1 and CDR2 sequences are TSWWSYY and QGS. The CDR3 sequence is CALGNLGIHIDKLIF. CDR3 bases: TGTGCTCTTGGGAACTTGGGGATACATATCGATAAACTCATCTTT.

On this clone itself: A read error may be the cause here, since a much bigger clone is one base away. This chain connects TRDV1 to TRDJ1, with 8 bases lining up with TRDD3. The J gene, left out of TCRdb, was set here by checking the DNA against germline. Per germline, CDR1 TSWWSYY and CDR2 QGS. This CDR3 spans 22 amino acids. V lost 1 base and J lost 2; bases outside the gene matches: 24. CDR3 in DNA: TGTGCTCTTGGGGAACGGCCTCCCCCCTTCAAAGACCGGTTGGGGGATACCGATAAACTCATCTTT. Its protein is CALGERPPPFKDRLGDTDKLIF.

The sample holds a few counts of this clone. TCRdb's protein, taken from a much larger clone, differs from this DNA's translation at residue 8, likely owing to a read error; the protein displayed comes from the DNA. J is TRDJ1 and V is TRDV1; 12 bases fit TRDD3. Because TCRdb records no J gene, it was assigned here through a match of the DNA to germline. The junction had 13 bases not matched to a gene; V was cut back by 1 base and J by 1 base. The CDR3 is 20 residues long. Germline lookup yields CDR1 TSWWSYY and CDR2 QGS. The CDR3: CALGEHIARYWGILTDKLIF. As DNA, the CDR3 is TGTGCTCTTGGGGAACACATAGCCAGGTACTGGGGGATACTCACCGATAAACTCATCTTT.

In this sample, this clone turned up many times. This chain uses TRDV1 with TRDJ1; no firm D call. The germline CDR1 and CDR2 sequences are TSWWSYY and QGS. The CDR3 is 16 amino acids. The germline V and J ends were trimmed by 4 bases and 0 bases, with 15 bases remaining between them. CDR3 sequence reads: CALGATSPRYTDKLIF. CDR3 DNA: TGTGCTCTTGGGGCTACCTCCCCCAGGTACACCGATAAACTCATCTTT.

In this sample, this clone turned up a few times. The TCRdb protein comes from a much larger clone and disagrees with this DNA's translation at residue 8, likely due to a read error; the protein given here is derived from the DNA. V usage is TRDV2 and J usage is TRDJ1, with 7 bases fitting TRDD3. Here the J gene came from matching the DNA to germline, since TCRdb omits it. Germline CDR1 and CDR2: GEAIGNYY and EKD. V lost 3 bases, J lost 0 bases, and 9 bases stayed unmatched. The CDR3 runs to 16 residues. CDR3 bases: TGTGCCTGTGACTTACTGGGGAATAGGTACACCGATAAACTCATCTTT. Its protein product is CACDLLGNRYTDKLIF.

This clone appeared many times. The protein in TCRdb stems from a much larger clone and differs at residue 15 from this DNA's translation, likely a read error; here the protein is translated from the DNA. V gene TRDV3 combines with J gene TRDJ1; 8 bases line up with TRDD3. Per the germline V gene, CDR1 is TVYSNPD and CDR2 is GDNSRS (reference sequence). The CDR3 sequence is 16 residues long. Here the CDR3 reads CAFSSGGTPWGDKLTF. In nucleotides, the CDR3 is TGTGCCTTCTCGTCTGGGGGAACCCCTTGGGGGGATAAACTCACCTTT.

Of note for this clone: The protein that TCRdb holds for this DNA derives from a much larger clone and differs from the translated DNA at residue 19, which likely indicates a read error; the protein shown here is translated from the DNA. The rearrangement links TRDV1 to TRDJ1; 7 nucleotides agree with TRDD3. TCRdb lists no J gene, so it was determined here by aligning the DNA to germline. CDR1 and CDR2 from the germline V gene are TSWWSYY and QGS. There are 23 residues in the CDR3. CDR3 sequence: CALGLPSKLLFPHWGWYTGKLIF. The DNA for the CDR3 is TGTGCTCTTGGGCTACCCTCAAAACTCCTTTTCCCCCACTGGGGTTGGTACACCGGTAAACTCATCTTT.

This clone was observed a few times. This probably arose from a read error, given a far larger clone one base away. Different DNA sequences within this sample yield the same CDR3. The chain uses TRDV1 and TRDJ1; 8 nucleotides align to TRDD3. TCRdb supplies no J gene; here it was assigned by aligning the nucleotide sequence to germline. The ends lost 3 bases at V and 0 bases at J; junction bases unmatched: 36. The CDR3 contains 26 residues. Germline V gene data show CDR1 as TSWWSYY and CDR2 as QGS. The CDR3 here is CALGEVISILLSGGVDPITYTDKLIF. The CDR3 region has the DNA TGTGCTCTTGGGGAGGTTATTTCTATTCTATTATCTGGGGGAGTCGATCCCATTACCTACACCGATAAACTCATCTTT.

About this clone itself: A far larger clone is only one base removed, so a read error is likely. At the DNA level, this CDR3 is encoded by other sequences in the same sample as well. This rearrangement joins TRDV3 to TRDJ1, with 8 bases fitting TRDD3. TCRdb gives no J gene; it was assigned here by matching the DNA to germline. The CDR3 has 21 amino acids. V was pared by 1 base and J by 3 bases, with 28 bases of the junction left unmatched. Germline V gives CDR1 TVYSNPD, CDR2 GDNSRS (reference sequence). The chain's CDR3 is CAFNSRHFHYWGMNIPDKLIF. The CDR3 region has the DNA TGTGCCTTTAATTCGCGCCACTTCCACTATTGGGGGATGAATATCCCCGATAAACTCATCTTT.

A remark on this clone: A far larger clone is one nucleotide away, so this likely arose from a read error. Other DNA variants within this sample encode the same CDR3. This rearrangement joins TRDV1 to TRDJ1, with TRDD3 matching over 11 bases. Because TCRdb records no J gene, it was assigned here through a match of the DNA to germline. Looked up from germline, CDR1 is TSWWSYY and CDR2 is QGS. The V segment lost 0 bases and the J segment 0 bases; nucleotides outside the gene matches: 21. This CDR3 has 23 amino acids. CDR3 coding DNA: TGTGCTCTTGGGGAACTAGTCGTGCCTACCGACTGGGGGATAATTCTTGACACCGATAAACTCATCTTT. Protein: CALGELVVPTDWGIILDTDKLIF.

This clone was detected only a few times. The protein TCRdb gives is from a much larger clone and does not agree with this DNA's translation at residue 7, likely a read error; the protein shown here comes from the DNA. J is TRDJ1 and V is TRDV2, with 11 bases lining up with TRDD3. The J gene is not listed in TCRdb, so it was assigned here from a DNA match to germline. V was clipped by 0 bases and J by 0 bases; unmatched bases: 17. CDR1 is GEAIGNYY, CDR2 EKD, per germline. The CDR3 is made up of 21 amino acids. The CDR3 reads CACDTEKVLTGGYPYTDKLIF. CDR3 nucleotide sequence: TGTGCCTGTGACACCGAAAAGGTTCTTACTGGGGGATATCCGTACACCGATAAACTCATCTTT.

Ten or more counts support this clone. The mismatch at residue 13 between this DNA's translation and the TCRdb protein of a much larger clone likely reflects a read error; the protein shown is translated from the DNA. In the same sample, other DNA sequences code for this CDR3. The chain employs TRAV38-2/DV8 and TRDJ1; the D gene is possibly TRDD3 (5 bases). V shed 6 bases and J shed 7 bases, with 37 bases lying between them. Per germline, CDR1 TSESDYY and CDR2 QEAYKQQN. The CDR3 consists of 20 residues. The CDR3 reads CAYIGSGSTPGRRWGLKLIF. The CDR3 DNA reads as TGTGCTTATATAGGTAGCGGGAGTACTCCCGGCCGGCGGTGGGGCCTTAAACTCATCTTT.

Only a few counts were recorded for this clone. It is likely a read error: a sequence one base away is far more abundant. The identical CDR3 is also encoded by other nucleotide sequences in the sample. The chain couples TRDV1 to TRDJ1; 8 bases line up with TRDD3. The CDR3 totals 18 residues. V was clipped by 0 bases and J by 0 bases; unmatched bases: 9. Germline V gives CDR1 TSWWSYY, CDR2 QGS. CDR3 residues: CALGELKWGMSDTDKLIF. DNA of the CDR3: TGTGCTCTTGGGGAACTAAAGTGGGGGATGTCCGACACCGATAAACTCATCTTT.

This clone came up a few times. The TCRdb record carries a much larger clone's protein, which differs from this DNA's translation at residue 6; a read error is the likely cause, and the protein listed here is the DNA translation. This chain connects TRDV1 to TRDJ2; D gene unclear. Assignment of the J gene here rests on matching the DNA to germline, because TCRdb gives none. The CDR3 has 20 amino acids. V lost 0 bases to trimming and J lost 5 bases, with 25 bases between them. Germline-derived CDR1 and CDR2 are TSWWSYY and QGS. The CDR3 nucleotides are TGTGCTCTTGGGGAACTTCTTTCCCGTCTGGTGGGACTAATAACAGCACAACTCTTCTTT. Translated, it gives CALGELLSRLVGLITAQLFF.

Note on this clone: The amino acid sequence in TCRdb belongs to a much larger clone and departs from this DNA's translation at residue 13, likely a sequencing read error; the sequence shown is translated from the DNA. This chain links TRDV1 with TRDJ1; D may be TRDD2 (9 bases). The J gene, left out of TCRdb, was set here by checking the DNA against germline. V gave up 0 bases and J gave up 0 bases, with 41 bases separating them. Germline V gene sequence: CDR1 TSWWSYY, CDR2 QGS. There are 26 residues in the CDR3. CDR3 sequence reads: CALGELALSPSYVEGYAKQYTDKLIF. The CDR3 DNA reads as TGTGCTCTTGGGGAACTGGCCCTTTCCCCTTCCTACGTCGAGGGATACGCCAAACAGTACACCGATAAACTCATCTTT.

At least ten counts were recorded for this clone. The J gene is TRDJ1, the V gene TRDV1; D is possibly TRDD2 (5 bases). The CDR3 runs 13 residues. Looked up from germline, CDR1 is TSWWSYY and CDR2 is QGS. Trimming pared 4 bases from V and 1 base from J, leaving 7 bases between. The CDR3 DNA follows: TGTGCTCTTGGGGCTTCCGTCACCGATAAACTCATCTTT. Amino acids: CALGASVTDKLIF.

This clone was seen a handful of times. TCRdb's protein for this DNA is that of a much larger clone and differs from the translation at residue 7, likely a read error; the protein shown is the DNA translation. The chain carries TRDV1 and TRDJ1; 9 nucleotides line up with TRDD3. Here the J gene was assigned by germline matching of the DNA, as TCRdb has none. The CDR3 has 24 residues. V lost 1 base, J lost 0 bases, and 27 bases stayed unmatched. CDR1 and CDR2 from the germline V gene are TSWWSYY and QGS. The CDR3 is CALGEPNFSLIWGMRRRYTDKLIF. CDR3 sequence (DNA): TGTGCTCTTGGGGAACCCAATTTTTCCCTGATCTGGGGGATGAGGAGGAGGTACACCGATAAACTCATCTTT.